These 24 T cell receptor beta chains share one sample of origin, sequenced in a study of T cells after yellow fever vaccination (dated by TCRdb to between 2018 and 2021). Per the publication, the treatment or condition label means: live attenuated yellow fever vaccine strain. Library preparation was by 5' RACE. The sequencer was an Illumina NovaSeq 6000. TCRdb cleaned the public reads at Q25 with fastp, built clones with MiXCR and kept in-frame beta chains. One record per CDR3 amino acid sequence lists the most common genes and DNA. Across this sample there are a few hundred thousand distinct CDR3 sequences, with around 3.6% seen only once. The top ten hold around a quarter of the sample. The starting material was PBMCs, obtained on the day of the yellow fever booster vaccination. These receptors all come from a man aged 18-30 years who received the YFV17D yellow fever vaccine.

This sequence joins TRBV29-1 and TRBJ1-2; possibly TRBD1 for D (6 bases). There are 12 residues in the CDR3. Germline CDR1 SQVTM, CDR2 ANQGSEA. The V end lost 5 bases, the J end lost 5 bases, and 12 bases lay between the germline ends. The chain's CDR3 is CSVHREGYGYTF. CDR3 DNA: TGCAGCGTTCACAGGGAGGGTTATGGCTACACCTTC.

This clonotype was observed many times. This rearrangement joins TRBV5-1 to TRBJ2-7, with D uncertain. The V end was cut by 4 bases, the J end by 0 bases, with 11 bases between. Germline CDR1 and CDR2: SGHRS and YFSETQ. CDR3 length: 14 residues. Written as DNA, the CDR3 is TGCGCCAGCAGCCAGGACGGAAGCTCCTACGAGCAGTACTTC. Encoded protein: CASSQDGSSYEQYF.

At least ten counts were recorded for this clonotype. The chain has TRBV20-1 and TRBJ2-7; 7 bases fit TRBD1. J lost 3 bases, V lost 6 bases, and 2 bases had no gene match. The CDR3 runs to 11 residues. The V gene's germline CDR1 is DFQATT and CDR2 SNEGSKA (reference sequence). CDR3 residues: CSAGTVYEQYV. DNA of the CDR3: TGCAGTGCCGGGACAGTCTACGAGCAGTACGTC.

This clonotype was picked up many times. CDR3 nucleotide sequence: TGCAGTGCTGCAACATGGGGGCCCGGGGAAAAACTGTTTTTT. Protein product: CSAATWGPGEKLFF. This sequence joins TRBV20-1 and TRBJ1-4; D possibly corresponds to TRBD1 (6 bases). This CDR3 is 14 amino acids long. Trimming shortened V by 5 bases and J by 8 bases, and 18 bases separated the two germline ends. Germline assignment: CDR1 DFQATT and CDR2 SNEGSKA (reference sequence).

This clonotype appeared a few times. The chain recombines TRBV5-1 with TRBJ2-2; possible D gene TRBD2, 6 bases. CDR3 length equals 14 residues. V was clipped by 4 bases and J by 2 bases, with 9 bases between them. Germline assignment: CDR1 SGHRS and CDR2 YFSETQ. Here the CDR3 DNA reads TGCGCCAGCAGCCCTGGGACTAACACCGGGGAGCTGTTTTTT. As protein: CASSPGTNTGELFF.

This clonotype has ten or more counts. J is TRBJ2-1 and V is TRBV5-1; D may be TRBD1 (6 bases). This CDR3 region has 14 residues. The V end lost 2 bases, the J end lost 7 bases, and 13 bases lay between the germline ends. Germline V gives CDR1 SGHRS, CDR2 YFSETQ. The DNA for the CDR3 is TGCGCCAGCAGCTTAGGGGCAGGGGATAATGAGCAGTTCTTC. This encodes CASSLGAGDNEQFF.

The sample holds many counts of this clonotype. The chain links TRBV7-9 to TRBJ1-2; unclear D gene. Per the germline V gene, CDR1 is SEHNR and CDR2 is FQNEAQ (reference sequence). The V end lost 3 bases, the J end lost 7 bases, and 15 bases lay between the germline ends. There are 14 residues in the CDR3. For the CDR3, the DNA is TGTGCCAGCAGCTTTGGAAGCGAAATTGGTGGCTACACCTTC. This encodes CASSFGSEIGGYTF.

There are many counts of this clonotype. The J gene is TRBJ2-1, the V gene TRBV6-2 or TRBV6-3; 8 bases line up with TRBD2. The CDR3 spans 13 residues. The germline V gene encodes CDR1 MNHEY and CDR2 SVGEGT. J gave up 15 bases and V 4 bases, and 11 bases lay outside the gene matches. This chain's CDR3 is CASSLLPSGRGFF. CDR3 coding DNA: TGTGCCAGCAGTTTACTTCCGTCCGGGAGGGGGTTCTTC.

This clonotype was recorded many times. The J gene is TRBJ2-7, the V gene TRBV6-2 or TRBV6-3; D not certain. CDR3 length: 12 residues. V was trimmed by 5 bases and J by 2 bases, leaving 7 bases between them. Per germline, CDR1 MNHEY and CDR2 SVGEGT. CDR3 protein: CASSRLAYEQYF. In DNA form, the CDR3 reads TGTGCCAGCAGTAGACTGGCCTACGAGCAGTACTTC.

In its sample, this clonotype was seen a few times. The V gene is TRBV6-1, the J gene TRBJ1-4; no clear D gene. This CDR3 has 13 amino acids. V dropped 2 bases and J dropped 8 bases, with 9 bases sitting between them. Germline V lookup: CDR1 MNHNS, CDR2 SASEGT. The DNA for the CDR3 is TGTGCCAGCAGTGAATTCCGAGGCGAAAAACTGTTTTTT. Translating it yields CASSEFRGEKLFF.

This clonotype was recorded a few times. This chain connects TRBV19 to TRBJ1-1; D unclear. This CDR3 comprises 13 residues. Germline V gene lookup returns CDR1 LNHDA and CDR2 SQIVND (reference sequence). The germline V and J ends were trimmed by 2 bases and 1 base, with 5 bases remaining between them. The DNA of the CDR3 is TGTGCCAGTAGTATAACGGAGAACACTGAAGCTTTCTTT. Translating it yields CASSITENTEAFF.

This clonotype was picked up a small number of times. This chain joins TRBV6-2 or TRBV6-3 and TRBJ1-2; no reliable D call. The CDR3 has 15 amino acids. The germline gives CDR1 MNHEY, CDR2 SVGEGT. The V gene lost 2 bases and the J gene lost 0 bases, with 10 bases spanning the gap. CDR3 amino acids: CASSYSRGANYGYTF. CDR3 nucleotide sequence: TGTGCCAGCAGTTACAGTCGAGGAGCTAACTATGGCTACACCTTC.

This clonotype was detected ten times or more. The chain recombines TRBV27 with TRBJ2-3; 7 bases agree with TRBD2. V lost 5 bases to trimming and J lost 0 bases; unmatched junction nucleotides: 5. CDR1 MNHEY and CDR2 SMNVEV come from the germline V gene (reference sequence). The CDR3 contains 15 residues. This CDR3 is CASSLKRGSTDTQYF. CDR3 bases: TGTGCCAGCAGTCTAAAGCGGGGAAGCACAGATACGCAGTATTTT.

This clonotype was counted at least ten times. The chain combines TRBV6-2 or TRBV6-3 with TRBJ2-7; 7 nucleotides agree with TRBD1. The CDR3 spans 12 residues. CDR1 and CDR2 from the germline V gene are MNHEY and SVGEGT. J gave up 0 bases and V 8 bases, and 1 base lay outside the gene matches. The CDR3 DNA follows: TGTGCCAGCGGGGACAGCTCCTACGAGCAGTACTTC. Protein: CASGDSSYEQYF.

This clonotype was counted at least ten times. This rearrangement joins TRBV20-1 to TRBJ2-7; D possibly corresponds to TRBD1 (6 bases). Germline V gene data show CDR1 as DFQATT and CDR2 as SNEGSKA (reference sequence). V shed 6 bases and J shed 5 bases, with 23 bases lying between them. The CDR3 sequence is 15 residues long. The CDR3 spells CSARDGRGVSNEQYF. The CDR3 bases are TGCAGTGCCAGGGACGGCAGGGGTGTATCTAACGAGCAGTACTTC.

V usage is TRBV2 and J usage is TRBJ2-1; TRBD2 aligns across 9 bases. V was clipped by 7 bases and J by 6 bases; unmatched bases: 13. Germline-derived CDR1 and CDR2 are SNHLY and FYNNEI. The CDR3 is 16 residues long. Here the CDR3 DNA reads TGTGCCAGCATAGCGGGGGAGGTCAGATTGGGCAATGAGCAGTTCTTC. Its protein is CASIAGEVRLGNEQFF.

This clonotype appeared many times. DNA for the CDR3: TGCAGTGCTAGGGCGGCCGGTGGGGTAGGAGAGACCCAGTACTTC. Its translation is CSARAAGGVGETQYF. The chain has TRBV20-1 and TRBJ2-5, with unresolved D. Trimming left V 3 bases short and J 4 bases short, with 18 bases between. The CDR3 totals 15 residues. CDR1 and CDR2 from the germline V gene are DFQATT and SNEGSKA (reference sequence).

The chain has TRBV7-9 and TRBJ2-1; D unclear. This CDR3 region has 14 residues. Germline CDR1 reads SEHNR; CDR2 reads FQNEAQ (reference sequence). Between the trimmed V and J ends, which lost 2 bases and 4 bases, there was a span of 9 bases. The CDR3 is CASSLTSWYNEQFF. The CDR3 DNA reads as TGTGCCAGCAGCTTAACGTCATGGTACAATGAGCAGTTCTTC.

This clonotype was counted many times. The rearrangement joins TRBV20-1 to TRBJ2-1, with a weak D call TRBD2 (6 bases). Between the trimmed V and J ends, which lost 6 bases and 0 bases, there was a span of 18 bases. The germline gives CDR1 DFQATT, CDR2 SNEGSKA (reference sequence). The CDR3 consists of 16 residues. In DNA form, the CDR3 reads TGCAGTGCGTGGGACTCTCCATTGAGCTCCTACAATGAGCAGTTCTTC. This translates into CSAWDSPLSSYNEQFF.

Many counts were recorded for this clonotype. The chain is built from TRBV4-3 and TRBJ1-1; 8 bases agree with TRBD1. The CDR3 has 18 residues. The germline V gene has CDR1 LGHNA and CDR2 YSLEER. With 1 base clipped from V and 1 base from J, the junction kept 11 bases outside the gene matches. CDR3 sequence: CASSQAIYSGGTNTEAFF. Written as DNA, the CDR3 is TGCGCCAGCAGCCAAGCGATTTATTCAGGGGGCACGAACACTGAAGCTTTCTTT.

This chain connects TRBV19 to TRBJ2-1; TRBD2 is a possible D gene (6 bases). The V end lost 1 base, the J end lost 10 bases, and 8 bases lay between the germline ends. This CDR3 is 12 amino acids long. Germline CDR1 reads LNHDA; CDR2 reads SQIVND (reference sequence). Here the CDR3 DNA reads TGTGCCAGTAGTATAGCGGGGAGGGAGCAGTTCTTC. This sequence encodes CASSIAGREQFF.

The rearrangement joins TRBV11-2 to TRBJ1-3, with D uncertain. The CDR3 sequence is 14 residues long. Germline CDR1 SGHAT, CDR2 FQNNGV. The V end lost 2 bases, the J end lost 3 bases, and 8 bases lay between the germline ends. CDR3 sequence reads: CASSLNLGGNTIYF. The CDR3 coding sequence is TGTGCCAGCAGCTTAAATTTGGGTGGAAACACCATATATTTT.

The chain employs TRBV29-1 and TRBJ1-2; no reliable D call. The CDR3 is made up of 14 amino acids. Per the germline V gene, CDR1 is SQVTM and CDR2 is ANQGSEA. Deletions cut 7 bases from V and 3 bases from J, with 18 bases between. The chain's CDR3 is CSDRGWVDDYGYTF. CDR3 bases: TGCAGCGACCGAGGTTGGGTGGATGACTATGGCTACACCTTC.

In this sample, this clonotype turned up a few times. The chain joins TRBV7-2 to TRBJ1-6; D might be TRBD1 (5 bases). The germline CDR1 and CDR2 sequences are SGHTA and FQGNSA. Trimming cost V 11 bases and J 8 bases, with 19 bases left between them. The CDR3 runs 14 residues. The CDR3 DNA reads as TGTGCCCAGCACCCGGCAGGGTCGGATTCACCCCTCCACTTT. Protein product: CAQHPAGSDSPLHF.